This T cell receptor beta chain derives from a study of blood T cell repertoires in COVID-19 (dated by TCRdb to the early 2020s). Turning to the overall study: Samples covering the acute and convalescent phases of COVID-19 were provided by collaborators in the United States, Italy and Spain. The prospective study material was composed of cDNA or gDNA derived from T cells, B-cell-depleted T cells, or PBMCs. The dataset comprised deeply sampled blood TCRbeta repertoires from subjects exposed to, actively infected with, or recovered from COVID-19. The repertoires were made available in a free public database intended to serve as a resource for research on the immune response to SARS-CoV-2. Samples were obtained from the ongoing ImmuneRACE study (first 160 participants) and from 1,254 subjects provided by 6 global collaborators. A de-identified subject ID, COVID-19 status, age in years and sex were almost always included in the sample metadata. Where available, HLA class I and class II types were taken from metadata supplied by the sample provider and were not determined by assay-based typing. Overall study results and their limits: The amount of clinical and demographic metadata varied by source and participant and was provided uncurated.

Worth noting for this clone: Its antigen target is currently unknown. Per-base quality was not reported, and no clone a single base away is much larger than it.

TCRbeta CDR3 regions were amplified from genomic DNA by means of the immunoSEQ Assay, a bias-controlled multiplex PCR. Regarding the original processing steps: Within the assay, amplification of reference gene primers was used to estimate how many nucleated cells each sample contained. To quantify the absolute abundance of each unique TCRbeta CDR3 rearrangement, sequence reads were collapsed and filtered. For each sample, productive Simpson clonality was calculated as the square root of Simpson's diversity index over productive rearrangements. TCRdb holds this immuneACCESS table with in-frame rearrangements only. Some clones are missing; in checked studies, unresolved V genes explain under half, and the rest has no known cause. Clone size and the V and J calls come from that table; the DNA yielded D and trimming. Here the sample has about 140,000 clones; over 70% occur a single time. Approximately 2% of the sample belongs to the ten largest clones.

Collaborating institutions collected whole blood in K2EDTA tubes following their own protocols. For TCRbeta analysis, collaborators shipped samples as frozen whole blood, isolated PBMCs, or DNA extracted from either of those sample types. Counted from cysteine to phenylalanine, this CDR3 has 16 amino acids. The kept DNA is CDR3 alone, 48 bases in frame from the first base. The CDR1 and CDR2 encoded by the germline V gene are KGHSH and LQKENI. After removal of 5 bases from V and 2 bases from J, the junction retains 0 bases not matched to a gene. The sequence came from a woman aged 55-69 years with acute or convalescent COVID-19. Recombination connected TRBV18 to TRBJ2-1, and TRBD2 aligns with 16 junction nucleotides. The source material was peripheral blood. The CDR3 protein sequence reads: CASSGTSGRAYNEQFF. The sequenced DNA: TGTGCCAGCTCAGGGACTAGCGGGAGGGCCTACAATGAGCAGTTCTTC.